There are a few counts of the clone carrying this T cell receptor beta chain. As yet, its antigen is unknown. The sample originates from a study of T-cell reconstitution after alpha-beta-depleted transplantation in children. Study-level findings and limits: Newly produced T cells mostly accounted for T-cell counts and diversity one year post-transplant. By about two months after transplant, alpha-beta T cells reportedly arose from several hundred graft clones that had expanded. At day 60, the high TCRbeta diversity found in some patients originated from recipient T cells and thymic progenitors that had survived.

Germline assignment: CDR1 ENHRY and CDR2 SYGVKD. The CDR3 consists of 17 residues. With V trimmed by 3 bases and J by 7 bases, 14 bases remained unmatched. During its preparation, the TCRbeta library received unique molecular identifiers. In TCRdb, the PCR reads were re-called with MiXCR into one record per CDR3 protein. The profile shows about 1,000,000 distinct CDR3 sequences, around 30% of them singletons. Source: PBMCs, mostly from graft donor cells, taken 360 days after TCRalphabeta/CD19-depleted stem cell transplant. The rearrangement uses TRBV10-3 and TRBJ2-3, with TRBD2 identical over 9 bases. This clonotype originated in a boy in the first two years of life who had a stem cell transplant for SCID, so the T cells may come from the graft donor. The CDR3 here is CAISDPIERGERNTQYF. CDR3 DNA: TGTGCCATCAGTGACCCAATCGAGCGGGGGGAAAGAAATACGCAGTATTTT.